This T cell receptor beta chain appears in the sequencing data of a study of naive and memory T cell subsets. This clonotype came up many times. What it binds is not known. Four subsets defined by CD45RA and CD27 were sorted after CD3, CD4, CD8 and live/dead staining. Study results and limitations: Possibly reflecting memory cells re-expressing CD45RA, a few larger clonotypes occurred in naive repertoires, especially CD8.

Both TRBC1 and TRBC2 were covered by a beta constant-region primer of two equimolar oligonucleotides. Nested alpha and beta constant-region primers with the SP2 primer drove four PCR rounds on ligated cDNA. An oligonucleotide with the SP2 primer and a 12-nucleotide UMI was ligated to the cDNA 3' end. TCRdb re-derived calls from the UMI-ligation and nested PCR reads in MiXCR, one entry per CDR3 protein. The data hold around 83,000 distinct CDR3 sequences, with around 11% observed a single time. The germline V gene has CDR1 SGHTA and CDR2 FQGNSA. This CDR3 is 15 amino acids long. Trimming shortened V by 5 bases and J by 0 bases, and 12 bases separated the two germline ends.

The sequence was collected from a human donor in good health. This chain uses TRBV7-2 with TRBJ2-3; D ambiguous. Source material: naive CD4+ T cells from blood. The CDR3 spells CASSRDAPSTDTQYF. For the CDR3, the DNA is TGTGCCAGCAGCCGAGATGCCCCTAGCACAGATACGCAGTATTTT.